These 14 T cell receptor beta chains came from one sample sequenced in a study of CD8+ T cells in alopecia areata (dated by TCRdb to the late 2010s). Preparation of the library involved the immunoSEQ multiplex PCR assay. To provide template for TCR sequencing, every sample had RNA extracted and reverse transcribed into cDNA. What TCRdb holds here is the immuneACCESS table cut down to in-frame rearrangements. Part of the clones is not present; checked against another copy, under half of the missing clones reflect an unresolved V gene, and the others are unexplained. Listed for this sample are 200,000 to 300,000 clones, none observed only a single time. 0.9% to 1.5% of the sample lies in the top ten. Pooled mouse cutaneous lymph node cells were stained for CD4, CD8alpha, NKG2D, NKG2ACE and other markers, then sorted on a BD Influx. The specimen was CD4+ T cells sorted from a lymph node. The receptors were sampled from a C3H/HeJ mouse with alopecia areata. The MHC haplotype carried by mice of this strain is H2-k.

This clone has a handful of counts. The listed genes are named as in mouse. The read ends 4 residues before the CDR3 terminus; that terminus is restored from the germline J gene. This rearrangement joins TRBV19 to TRBJ1-2; 8 bases fit TRBD1. J was trimmed by 0 bases and V by 6 bases; bases with no gene match: 4. The CDR3 sequence is 14 residues long. The germline V gene has CDR1 FNHDT and CDR2 SITEND (reference sequence). Incomplete CDR3 DNA: TGTGCCAGCACCCCACAGGGGGCAAACTCC. Encoded protein: CASTPQGANS. The CDR3 as a whole reads CASTPQGANSDYTF.

This clone has a handful of counts. The listed genes are named as in mouse. The read ends 4 residues early relative to the CDR3; the germline J gene fills the gap. The chain has TRBV13-2 and TRBJ2-3, with 8 bases aligning to TRBD2. With 0 bases clipped from V and 0 bases from J, the junction kept 3 bases outside the gene matches. This CDR3 has 16 residues. Germline-derived CDR1 and CDR2 are NNHNN and SYGAGS (reference sequence). CDR3 residues: CASGDAAGGSAETLYF. The sequenced CDR3 bases are TGTGCCAGCGGTGATGCTGCTGGGGGGAGTGCAGAA.

Comments on this clone: The germline and genes are mouse ones. The CDR3 end is not reached by the read, which stops 4 residues before it; the germline J gene fills it in. The chain has TRBV17 and TRBJ2-5; TRBD2 is a possible D gene (6 bases). This CDR3 region has 12 residues. Germline assignment: CDR1 MNHDT and CDR2 YYDKIL. CDR3 bases read: TGTGCTAGCTTTGGGGGTGAAGAC. This sequence encodes CASFGGED. The whole CDR3 protein is CASFGGEDTQYF.

The sample holds a few counts of this clone. Gene names and germline refer to mouse. The CDR3 is cut off 3 residues early in the read; its end comes from the germline J gene. The chain has TRBV1 and TRBJ1-6, with TRBD1 matching 12 bases. TRBJ1-6 is recorded as an ORF, its role being uncertain. Trimming at V came to 7 bases and at J to 8 bases, leaving 3 bases not matched to a gene. Germline loops: CDR1 NSQYPW, CDR2 LRSPGD (reference sequence). The CDR3 runs 14 residues. The CDR3 is CTCKGQGADSPLYF. The sequenced part of the CDR3 DNA is TGCACCTGCAAGGGACAGGGGGCGGATTCGCCC.

A few counts support this clone. The genes and germline here are from mouse. This CDR3 is CASSKRAGDWIAETLYF. The CDR3 DNA, read in part, is TGTGCTAGCAGTAAAAGGGCAGGGGATTGGATCGCAGAA. The chain couples TRBV17 to TRBJ2-3, with a possible D match to TRBD1 (6 bases). The CDR3 end lies 4 residues beyond the end of the read and is filled in from the germline J gene. CDR1 and CDR2 (germline): MNHDT, YYDKIL. The CDR3 is made up of 17 amino acids. V dropped 4 bases and J dropped 3 bases, with 20 bases sitting between them. Based on the CDR3 plus reference TRBV17 and TRBJ2-3, the full variable domain is DTTVKQNPRYKLARVGKPVNLICSQTMNHDTMYWYQKKPNQAPKLLLFYYDKILNREADTFEKFQSSRPNNSFCSLYIGSAGLEYSAMYLCASSKRAGDWIAETLYFGSGTRLTVL.

This clone showed up just a few times. Germline and genes: mouse. The read terminates 3 residues ahead of where the CDR3 ends, so the germline J gene completes it. This chain joins TRBV5 and TRBJ1-6; D is perhaps TRBD1 (5 bases). TRBJ1-6 is flagged as an ORF with uncertain function. Germline lookup yields CDR1 LGHNA and CDR2 YNLKQL (reference sequence). The CDR3 has 17 amino acids. V lost 1 base to trimming and J lost 0 bases, with 10 bases between them. The CDR3 region is CASSQVDSNSYNSPLYF. The part of the CDR3 DNA that was read is TGTGCCAGCAGCCAAGTCGACAGCAATTCCTATAATTCGCCC.

This clone was seen a few times. A read error may explain this, as a much larger clone is one base away. Germline and genes: mouse. The DNA ends 4 residues before the CDR3 does, and the rest of the CDR3 is filled in from the germline J gene. The J gene is TRBJ1-2, the V gene TRBV13-1; D remains ambiguous. Per the germline V gene, CDR1 is NSHNY and CDR2 is SYGAGN. V lost 0 bases and J 2 bases, leaving 5 bases between the germline ends. CDR3 length: 13 residues. The covered CDR3 bases are TGTGCCAGCAGTGATGATGGGAACTCC. Protein product: CASSDDGNS. Given in full, the CDR3 is CASSDDGNSDYTF.

Comments on this clone: Germline and genes: mouse. The sequenced fragment ends 3 residues before the CDR3 boundary, so the rest is inferred from the germline J gene. The chain links TRBV19 to TRBJ1-6, with D possibly being TRBD1 (5 bases). TRBJ1-6 is filed as an ORF, its function uncertain. Trimming shortened V by 4 bases and J by 8 bases, and 7 bases separated the two germline ends. Germline V lookup: CDR1 FNHDT, CDR2 SITEND (reference sequence). The CDR3 covers 12 residues. CDR3 residues: CASSLGDSPLYF. The CDR3 bases that were read are TGTGCCAGCAGTTTGGGGGATTCGCCC.

On this clone: Mouse gene names apply. The read gets to within 4 residues of the CDR3 end, and the germline J gene fills in the rest. The chain recombines TRBV31 with TRBJ2-7, with unresolved D. The V gene's germline CDR1 is GKSSPN and CDR2 SITVG. This CDR3 has 12 residues. Trimming pared 5 bases from V and 0 bases from J, leaving 8 bases between. Partial CDR3 DNA: TGTGCCTGGCTTAGCAGCTCCTAT. Translated: CAWLSSSY. The whole CDR3 sequence reads CAWLSSSYEQYF.

In regard to this clone: Gene names refer to mouse genes. The CDR3 goes on 4 residues after the read ends, and that part is filled in from the germline J gene. The chain is built from TRBV1 and TRBJ2-5, with 10 bases matching TRBD1. Trimming removed 1 base from V and 3 bases from J; junction bases left unmatched: 1. The CDR3 covers 15 residues. Germline loops: CDR1 NSQYPW, CDR2 LRSPGD (reference sequence). The CDR3 spells CTCSAGGQGQDTQYF. CDR3 DNA, as far as it was read: TGCACCTGCAGTGCAGGGGGACAGGGGCAAGAC.

Comment on this clone: Gene names follow the mouse nomenclature. The sequenced fragment ends 4 residues before the CDR3 boundary, so the rest is inferred from the germline J gene. Distinct nucleotide sequences in the sample also encode this CDR3. The chain combines TRBV13-3 with TRBJ1-2; no firm D call. V gave up 2 bases and J gave up 2 bases, with 4 bases separating them. CDR1 is NNHDY, CDR2 SYVADS, per germline. CDR3 length equals 12 residues. The sequenced CDR3 bases are TGTGCCAGCAGTGACCAGAACTCC. Amino acid sequence: CASSDQNS. The whole CDR3 protein reads CASSDQNSDYTF.

As to this clone: Germline and genes here are mouse. The read ends 4 residues shy of where the CDR3 ends; the end is completed using the germline J gene. The chain couples TRBV13-1 to TRBJ2-4, with D possibly TRBD1 on 6 matching bases. The CDR3 runs to 15 residues. V dropped 2 bases and J dropped 3 bases, with 13 bases sitting between them. CDR1 and CDR2 from the germline V gene are NSHNY and SYGAGN. CDR3 region: CASSDTGSGQNTLYF. The sequenced CDR3 bases are TGTGCCAGCAGTGACACAGGGAGTGGACAAAAC.

Comment on this clone: Mouse gene names apply. The CDR3 end lies 4 residues beyond the end of the read and is filled in from the germline J gene. The chain has TRBV19 and TRBJ2-4, with 13 bases that match TRBD2. Germline CDR1 is FNHDT and CDR2 is SITEND (reference sequence). After removal of 4 bases from V and 0 bases from J, the junction contained 11 bases not matched to a gene. This CDR3 is 19 amino acids long. The part of the CDR3 DNA that was read is TGTGCCAGCAGTCTCGGGACTGGGGGGGTCGCATCTAGTCAAAAC. This encodes CASSLGTGGVASSQN. The whole CDR3 sequence reads CASSLGTGGVASSQNTLYF.

A remark on this clone: Mouse gene names apply. The CDR3 end falls 4 residues outside the read, so it is completed with the germline J gene. This rearrangement joins TRBV17 to TRBJ2-7, with TRBD1 matching over 10 bases. The V gene end was trimmed by 5 bases and the J gene end by 0 bases; junction bases not matched to a gene: 4. The CDR3 covers 15 residues. Germline V gene lookup returns CDR1 MNHDT and CDR2 YYDKIL. CDR3 DNA, as far as it was read: TGTGCTAGCAGTCCCGACAGGGGGCTCTCCTAT. The encoded protein is CASSPDRGLSY. The complete CDR3 protein is CASSPDRGLSYEQYF.